This T cell receptor beta chain was identified in a study of chemoradiotherapy in HPV16-positive cancers. Remarks on this clone: Its antigen is not known.

The study, taken as a whole, reports: Candidate HPV-specific clones and E7-related TCR motifs grew in tumor during treatment.

Data came from immunoSEQ multiplex PCR; TCRdb stores just in-frame clones and leaves some out. The sample includes roughly 17,000 clones, roughly 90% seen only once; the top ten take less than 15%. Repeated repertoire sampling spanned the course of chemoradiotherapy. CDR1 and CDR2 (germline): MNHEY, SVGAGI. V shed 6 bases and J 2 bases; nucleotides not matched to a gene: 6. This CDR3 has 14 residues. The specimen was blood, collected from a patient who underwent chemoradiotherapy. The receptor's source is a human donor with HPV-associated anogenital cancer. J is TRBJ1-1 and V is TRBV6-5; 7 nucleotides agree with TRBD1. CDR3 DNA sequence: TGTGCCAGCAGAAAGGAAGGGGGCAACACTGAAGCTTTCTTT. This codes for CASRKEGGNTEAFF.